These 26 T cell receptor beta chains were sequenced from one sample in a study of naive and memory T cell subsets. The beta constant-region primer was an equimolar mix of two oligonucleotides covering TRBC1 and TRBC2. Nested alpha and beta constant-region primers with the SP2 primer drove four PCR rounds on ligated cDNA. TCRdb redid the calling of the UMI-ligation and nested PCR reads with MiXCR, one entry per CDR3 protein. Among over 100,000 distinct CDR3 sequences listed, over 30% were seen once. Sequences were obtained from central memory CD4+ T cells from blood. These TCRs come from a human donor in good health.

CDR3 sequence (DNA): TGTGCCAGCAGCGTCACCTCCACAGGGATGAGTCAGGACGAGCAGTACTTC. Its protein product is CASSVTSTGMSQDEQYF. The rearrangement links TRBV9 to TRBJ2-7; perhaps TRBD1 as D (6 bases). The CDR3 consists of 17 residues. The V end was cut by 2 bases, the J end by 5 bases, with 23 bases between. Germline CDR1 SGDLS, CDR2 YYNGEE.

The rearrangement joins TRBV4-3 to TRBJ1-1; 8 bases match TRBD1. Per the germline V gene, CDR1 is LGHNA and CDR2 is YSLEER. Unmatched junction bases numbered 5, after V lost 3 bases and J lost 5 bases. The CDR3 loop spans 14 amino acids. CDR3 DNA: TGCGCCAGCAGCCACCGGACAGGGAGGACTGAAGCTTTCTTT. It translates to CASSHRTGRTEAFF.

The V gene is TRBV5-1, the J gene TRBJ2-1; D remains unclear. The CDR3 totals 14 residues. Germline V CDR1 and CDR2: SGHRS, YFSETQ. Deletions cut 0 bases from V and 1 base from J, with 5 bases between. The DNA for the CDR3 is TGCGCCAGCAGCTTGGAGTTTTCCTACAATGAGCAGTTCTTC. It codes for CASSLEFSYNEQFF.

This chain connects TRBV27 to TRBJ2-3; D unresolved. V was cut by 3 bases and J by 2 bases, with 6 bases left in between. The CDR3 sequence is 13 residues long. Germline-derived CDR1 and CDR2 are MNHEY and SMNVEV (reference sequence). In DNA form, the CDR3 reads TGTGCCAGCAGTTTCCAGAACACAGATACGCAGTATTTT. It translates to CASSFQNTDTQYF.

The CDR3 loop reads CASSPRGQASSYEQYF. The CDR3 DNA follows: TGCGCCAGCAGCCCCCGGGGACAGGCGAGCTCCTACGAGCAGTACTTC. The chain is built from TRBV4-1 and TRBJ2-7, with 8 bases aligning to TRBD1. CDR1 is MGHRA and CDR2 is YSYEKL in the germline V gene. V lost 4 bases and J lost 0; bases outside the gene matches: 8. This CDR3 region has 16 residues.

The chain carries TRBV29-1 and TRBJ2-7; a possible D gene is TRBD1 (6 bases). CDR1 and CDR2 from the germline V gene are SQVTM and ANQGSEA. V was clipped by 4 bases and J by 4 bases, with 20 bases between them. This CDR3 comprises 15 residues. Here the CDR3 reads CSVGGPRDIGYEQYF. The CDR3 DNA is TGCAGCGTTGGGGGTCCCCGGGACATTGGATACGAGCAGTACTTC.

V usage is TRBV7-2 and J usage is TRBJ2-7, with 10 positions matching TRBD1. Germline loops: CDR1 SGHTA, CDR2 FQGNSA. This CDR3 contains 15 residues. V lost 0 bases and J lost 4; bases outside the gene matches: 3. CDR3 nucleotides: TGTGCCAGCAGCTTAGCCCCGGACAGGGGGTACGAGCAGTACTTC. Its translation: CASSLAPDRGYEQYF.

CDR3 DNA: TGCGCCAGCAGATCGAACGGGGGGCAGAACACCGGGGAGCTGTTTTTT. This translates into CASRSNGGQNTGELFF. V and J are TRBV5-1 and TRBJ2-2, with D maybe TRBD2 (7 bases). V was clipped by 5 bases and J by 1 base, with 15 bases between them. The length of the CDR3 is 16 residues. CDR1 is SGHRS, CDR2 YFSETQ, per germline.

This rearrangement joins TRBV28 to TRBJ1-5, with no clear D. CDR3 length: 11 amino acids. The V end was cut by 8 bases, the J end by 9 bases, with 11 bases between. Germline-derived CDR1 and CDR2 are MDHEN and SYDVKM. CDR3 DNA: TGTGCCAGCCAAAACCGTCGGCCCCAGCATTTT. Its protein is CASQNRRPQHF.

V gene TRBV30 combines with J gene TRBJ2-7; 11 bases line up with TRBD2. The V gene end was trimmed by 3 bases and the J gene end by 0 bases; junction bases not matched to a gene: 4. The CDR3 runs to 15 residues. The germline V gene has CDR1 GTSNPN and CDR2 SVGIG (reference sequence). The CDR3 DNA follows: TGTGCCTGGAGAGTAACTAGCGGGAGCTCCTACGAGCAGTACTTC. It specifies CAWRVTSGSSYEQYF.

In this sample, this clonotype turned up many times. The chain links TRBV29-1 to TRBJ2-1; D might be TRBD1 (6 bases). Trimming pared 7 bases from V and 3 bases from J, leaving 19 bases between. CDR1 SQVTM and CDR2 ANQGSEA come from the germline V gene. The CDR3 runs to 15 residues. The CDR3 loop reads CSAKPSGQYYNEQFF. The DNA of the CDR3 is TGCAGCGCCAAACCGAGTGGACAGTACTACAATGAGCAGTTCTTC.

The CDR3 nucleotides read TGTGCCAGCAGGAAAGGGGGATTCGGCAATCAGCCCCAGCATTTT. Translating it yields CASRKGGFGNQPQHF. The chain uses TRBV12-3 or TRBV12-4 and TRBJ1-5; possibly TRBD1 for D (6 bases). Trimming removed 6 bases at V and 2 bases at J, with 14 bases between. This CDR3 contains 15 residues.

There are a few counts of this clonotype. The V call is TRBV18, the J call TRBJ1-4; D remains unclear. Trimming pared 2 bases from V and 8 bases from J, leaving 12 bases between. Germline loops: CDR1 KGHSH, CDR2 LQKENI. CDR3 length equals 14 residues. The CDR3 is CASSPEFRREKLFF. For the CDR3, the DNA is TGTGCCAGCTCACCAGAATTTCGGCGGGAAAAACTGTTTTTT.

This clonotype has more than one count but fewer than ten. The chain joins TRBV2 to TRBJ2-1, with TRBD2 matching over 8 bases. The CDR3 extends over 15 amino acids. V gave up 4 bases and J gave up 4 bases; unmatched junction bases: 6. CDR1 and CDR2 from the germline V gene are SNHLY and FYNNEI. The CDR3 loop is CASSGGLAGYNEQFF. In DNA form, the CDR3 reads TGTGCCAGCAGTGGAGGTCTAGCGGGTTACAATGAGCAGTTCTTC.

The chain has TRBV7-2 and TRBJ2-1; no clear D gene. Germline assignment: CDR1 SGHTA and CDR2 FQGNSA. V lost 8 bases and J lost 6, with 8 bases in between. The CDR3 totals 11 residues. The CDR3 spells CASAFLNEQFF. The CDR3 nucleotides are TGTGCCAGCGCCTTTCTCAATGAGCAGTTCTTC.

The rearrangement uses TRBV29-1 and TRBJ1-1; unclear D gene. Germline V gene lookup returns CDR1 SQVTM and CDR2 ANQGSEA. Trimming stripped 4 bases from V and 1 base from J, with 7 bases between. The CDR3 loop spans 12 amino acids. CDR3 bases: TGCAGCGTTGCCCCCGCGAACACTGAAGCTTTCTTT. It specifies CSVAPANTEAFF. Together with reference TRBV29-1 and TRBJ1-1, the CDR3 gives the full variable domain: SAVISQKPSRDICQRGTSLTIQCQVDSQVTMMFWYRQQPGQSLTLIATANQGSEATYESGFVIDKFPISRPNLTFSTLTVSNMSPEDSSIYLCSVAPANTEAFFGQGTRLTVV.

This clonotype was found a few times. This chain's CDR3 is CASSRLAGPYVIQYF. The CDR3 DNA reads TGTGCCAGCAGTAGACTAGCGGGACCCTATGTCATTCAGTACTTC. This chain links TRBV6-2 or TRBV6-3 with TRBJ2-4, with TRBD2 matching over 11 bases. The ends lost 5 bases at V and 9 bases at J; junction bases unmatched: 9. The CDR3 is 15 residues long. Germline lookup yields CDR1 MNHEY and CDR2 SVGEGT.

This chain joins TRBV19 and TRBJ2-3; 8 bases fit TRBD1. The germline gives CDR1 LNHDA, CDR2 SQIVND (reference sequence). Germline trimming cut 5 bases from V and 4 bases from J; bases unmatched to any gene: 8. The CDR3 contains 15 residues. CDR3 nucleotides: TGTGCCAGTAGTGACTCGAGGACAGGGCCAGATACGCAGTATTTT. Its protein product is CASSDSRTGPDTQYF.

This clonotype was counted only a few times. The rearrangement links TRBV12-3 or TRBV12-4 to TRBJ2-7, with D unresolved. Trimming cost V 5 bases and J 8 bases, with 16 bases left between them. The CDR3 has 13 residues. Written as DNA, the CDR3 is TGTGCCAGCAGTCTTAGCAGCCCTCGCAAGCAGTACTTC. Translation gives CASSLSSPRKQYF.

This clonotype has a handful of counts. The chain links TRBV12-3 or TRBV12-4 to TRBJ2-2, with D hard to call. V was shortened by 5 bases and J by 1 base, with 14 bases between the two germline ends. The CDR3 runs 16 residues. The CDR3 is CASSPARRLNTGELFF. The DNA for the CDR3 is TGTGCCAGCAGTCCGGCTCGGCGATTGAACACCGGGGAGCTGTTTTTT.

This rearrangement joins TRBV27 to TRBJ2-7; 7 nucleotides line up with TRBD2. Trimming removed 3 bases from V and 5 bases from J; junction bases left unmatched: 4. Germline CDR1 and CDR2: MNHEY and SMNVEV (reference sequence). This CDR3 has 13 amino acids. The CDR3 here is CASSFRTSHEQYF. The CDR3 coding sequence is TGTGCCAGCAGTTTCCGGACTAGTCACGAGCAGTACTTC.

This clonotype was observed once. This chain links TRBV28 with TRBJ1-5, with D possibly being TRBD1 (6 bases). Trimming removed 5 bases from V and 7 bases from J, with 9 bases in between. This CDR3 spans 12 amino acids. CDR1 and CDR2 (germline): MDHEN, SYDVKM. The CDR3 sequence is CASSPGGQPQHF. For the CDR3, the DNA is TGTGCCAGCAGTCCTGGGGGCCAGCCCCAGCATTTT.

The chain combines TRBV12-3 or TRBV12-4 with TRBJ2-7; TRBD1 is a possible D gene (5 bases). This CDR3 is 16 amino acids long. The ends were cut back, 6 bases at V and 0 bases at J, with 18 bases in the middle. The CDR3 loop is CASRPSGAMGSYEQYF. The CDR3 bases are TGTGCCAGCAGACCTTCTGGGGCGATGGGCTCCTACGAGCAGTACTTC.

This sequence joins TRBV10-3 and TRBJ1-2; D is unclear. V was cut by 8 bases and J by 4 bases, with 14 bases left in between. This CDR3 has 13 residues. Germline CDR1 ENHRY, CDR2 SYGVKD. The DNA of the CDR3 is TGTGCCATCCGGGTTGGGGAGGGCTATGGCTACACCTTC. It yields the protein CAIRVGEGYGYTF.

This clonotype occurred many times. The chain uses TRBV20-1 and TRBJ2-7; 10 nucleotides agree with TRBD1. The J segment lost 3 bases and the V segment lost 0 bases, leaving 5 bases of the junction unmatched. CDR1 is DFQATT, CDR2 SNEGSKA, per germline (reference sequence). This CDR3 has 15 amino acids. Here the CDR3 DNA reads TGCAGTGCTAGAGATCAACGGACAGGGGGCTACGAGCAGTACTTC. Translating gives CSARDQRTGGYEQYF.

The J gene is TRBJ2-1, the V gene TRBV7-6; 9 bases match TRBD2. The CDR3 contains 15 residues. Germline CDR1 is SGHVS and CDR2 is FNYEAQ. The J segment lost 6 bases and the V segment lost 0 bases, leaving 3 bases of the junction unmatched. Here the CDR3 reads CASSLASGRFNEQFF. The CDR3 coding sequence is TGTGCCAGCAGCTTAGCCAGCGGGAGGTTCAATGAGCAGTTCTTC.